The clone carrying this T cell receptor (beta chain) was counted at least ten times. These data originate in a study of regulatory T cells in long-lasting Graves disease. Per germline, CDR1 MDHEN and CDR2 SYDVKM. Trimming cost V 2 bases and J 0 bases; bases outside gene matches: 7. The CDR3 is 16 amino acids. Investigators prepared the TCR beta libraries by applying iRepertoire HTBI primers and Arm-PCR of CDR3 regions. The authors' processing: Identified across the samples were fewer than 70 TRBV segments and about 15 TRBJ segments. TCRdb reanalysed the multiplex PCR reads using MiXCR and keeps one entry per CDR3 protein. The V and J calls and clone size come from TCRdb's table, not from the authors' own analysis. Here the sample spans roughly 420,000 distinct CDR3 sequences, about 16% being singletons. Time point denoted: newly diagnosed GD, antithyroid drugs for less than 3 months. Scientists built the TCR library using RNA that was extracted from PBMCs. Patients came through an endocrinology department, and that department was in Xi'an, China.

These data also formed part of another study, on T cells in Graves' hyperthyroidism and ophthalmopathy.

The sample here was peripheral blood mononuclear cells (PBMCs), taken at new diagnosis, from a patient treated with antithyroid drugs. The TCR originated in a woman younger than 35 with Graves disease. The J gene is TRBJ2-7, the V gene TRBV28, with TRBD2 matching 7 bases. CDR3 loop: CASSLPTSRSSYEQYF. The CDR3 DNA follows: TGTGCCAGCAGTTTACCGACTAGCCGAAGCTCCTACGAGCAGTACTTC.